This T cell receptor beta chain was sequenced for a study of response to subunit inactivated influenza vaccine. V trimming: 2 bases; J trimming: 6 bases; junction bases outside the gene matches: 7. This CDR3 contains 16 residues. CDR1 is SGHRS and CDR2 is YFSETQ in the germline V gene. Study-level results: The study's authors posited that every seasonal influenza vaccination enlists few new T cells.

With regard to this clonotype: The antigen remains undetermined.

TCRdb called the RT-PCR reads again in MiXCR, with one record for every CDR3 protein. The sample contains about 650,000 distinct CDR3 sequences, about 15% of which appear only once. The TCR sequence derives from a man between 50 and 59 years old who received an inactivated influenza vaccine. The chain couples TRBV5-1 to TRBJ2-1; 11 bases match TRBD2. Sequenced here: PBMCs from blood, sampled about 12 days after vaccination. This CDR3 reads CASSFSGRASTNEQFF. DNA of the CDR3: TGCGCCAGCAGCTTTAGCGGGAGGGCCTCCACCAATGAGCAGTTCTTC.